One sample yielded the 27 T cell receptor beta chains listed below, sequenced in a study of shared clonotypes between healthy human individuals (dated by TCRdb to 2020 to 2021). Library generation was performed with the immunoSEQ multiplex PCR assay. TCRdb provides this immuneACCESS table in a form limited to in-frame rearrangements. Some clones are lacking; in checked studies, under half of them reflect an unresolved V gene, and why the rest are absent is not known. This sample has 850,000 to 1,100,000 clones in its table, and roughly 77% of those were observed once. The ten top clones hold more than 0.85% of the sample. Input material: memory CD4+ T cells from PBMCs. The sample's cell subset or site label, in plain terms: CD45RA-negative fraction. The receptors originated from a man between 18 and 29 years old in good health. Some clones in this sample may be carry-over from other donors' samples.

The V call is TRBV6-1, the J call TRBJ2-7, with 7 bases aligning to TRBD2. V lost 4 bases and J lost 6; bases outside the gene matches: 0. This CDR3 region has 11 residues. Germline-derived CDR1 and CDR2 are MNHNS and SASEGT. CDR3: CASSGEGEQYF. The DNA for the CDR3 is TGTGCCAGCAGTGGGGAGGGCGAGCAGTACTTC.

This sequence joins TRBV7-9 and TRBJ2-7; TRBD2 aligns across 11 bases. V dropped 2 bases and J dropped 0; count of bases not matched to a gene: 6. This CDR3 region has 17 residues. Per germline, CDR1 SEHNR and CDR2 FQNEAQ (reference sequence). The CDR3 DNA follows: TGTGCCAGCAGCTTATACCCTAGCGGGAGGAACTCCTACGAGCAGTACTTC. Protein product: CASSLYPSGRNSYEQYF.

The J gene is TRBJ1-2, the V gene TRBV30; 8 bases align to TRBD1. This CDR3 spans 17 amino acids. The germline CDR1 and CDR2 sequences are GTSNPN and SVGIG (reference sequence). V lost 5 bases to trimming and J lost 0 bases; unmatched junction nucleotides: 14. CDR3 DNA: TGTGCCTGGGCTCCAGGACAGGGAATAAACACTAACTATGGCTACACCTTC. It is translated as CAWAPGQGINTNYGYTF. Based on the CDR3 plus reference TRBV30 and TRBJ1-2, the full variable domain is SQTIHQWPATLVQPVGSPLSLECTVEGTSNPNLYWYRQAAGRGLQLLFYSVGIGQISSEVPQNLSASRPQDRQFILSSKKLLLSDSGFYLCAWAPGQGINTNYGYTFGSGTRLTVV.

The rearrangement uses TRBV7-2 and TRBJ2-7; the D call may be TRBD1 or TRBD2 (6 bases each). Per germline, CDR1 SGHTA and CDR2 FQGNSA. The CDR3 consists of 14 residues. V lost 3 bases and J 6 bases, leaving 15 bases between the germline ends. CDR3 nucleotide sequence: TGTGCCAGCAGCTTGTCCGGGGGCCTTGGCGAGCAGTACTTC. Translated, it gives CASSLSGGLGEQYF. Full variable domain (missing parts from reference TRBV7-2 and TRBJ2-7): GAGVSQSPSNKVTEKGKDVELRCDPISGHTALYWYRQSLGQGLEFLIYFQGNSAPDKSGLPSDRFSAERTGGSVSTLTIQRTQQEDSAVYLCASSLSGGLGEQYFGPGTRLTVT.

The chain has TRBV6-1 and TRBJ1-6; perhaps TRBD1 as D (6 bases). Germline CDR1 and CDR2: MNHNS and SASEGT. The CDR3 loop spans 17 amino acids. V lost 2 bases, J lost 0 bases, and 11 bases lay in between. The CDR3 here is CASSERGSNSYNSPLHF. The CDR3 DNA reads as TGTGCCAGCAGTGAAAGGGGGTCCAACTCCTATAATTCACCCCTCCACTTT.

The genes are TRBV7-9 and TRBJ2-5, with D perhaps TRBD2 (6 bases). CDR1 SEHNR and CDR2 FQNEAQ come from the germline V gene (reference sequence). The CDR3 runs 15 residues. Trimming cost V 7 bases and J 2 bases, with 17 bases left between them. CDR3 loop: CASTPSTGTQETQYF. The CDR3 DNA reads TGTGCCAGCACCCCTTCTACCGGGACTCAAGAGACCCAGTACTTC.

The J gene is TRBJ2-3, the V gene TRBV7-3, with TRBD1 matching over 7 bases. The ends lost 4 bases at V and 2 bases at J; junction bases unmatched: 3. CDR3 length: 14 amino acids. CDR1 and CDR2 (germline): SGHTA, FQGTGA. The CDR3: CASSSDRFTDTQYF. For the CDR3, the DNA is TGTGCCAGCAGCTCGGACAGGTTCACAGATACGCAGTATTTT.

Of note for this clone: Other DNA sequences of this sample code for an identical CDR3. The V and J genes are TRBV9 and TRBJ2-3; the D is unclear. Germline V CDR1 and CDR2: SGDLS, YYNGEE. This CDR3 region has 14 residues. The ends were cut back, 4 bases at V and 2 bases at J, with 11 bases in the middle. CDR3 DNA sequence: TGTGCCAGCAGCCTCCGGGCGGACACAGATACGCAGTATTTT. Protein: CASSLRADTDTQYF.

The V and J genes are TRBV5-1 and TRBJ2-5, with D possibly being TRBD2 (6 bases). Germline CDR1 is SGHRS and CDR2 is YFSETQ. V shed 0 bases and J shed 5 bases, with 17 bases lying between them. There are 16 residues in the CDR3. The CDR3 loop reads CASSLEGERALETQYF. The CDR3 bases are TGCGCCAGCAGCTTGGAGGGTGAGCGGGCCCTTGAGACCCAGTACTTC.

The V gene is TRBV5-6, the J gene TRBJ1-2; a possible D gene is TRBD1 (6 bases). Trimming took off 6 bases at V and 7 bases at J, with 16 bases between the two ends. The CDR3 contains 13 residues. Germline values: CDR1 SGHDT, CDR2 YYEEEE. This CDR3 reads CASTFVGGRGYTF. The CDR3 DNA is TGTGCCAGCACCTTTGTTGGGGGCCGTGGCTACACCTTC.

The V and J genes are TRBV4-2 and TRBJ2-7; D is unresolved. V lost 0 bases and J lost 0, with 12 bases in between. The CDR3 loop spans 16 amino acids. Germline CDR1 LGHNA, CDR2 YNFKEQ. CDR3 in amino acids: CASSQDSQLLSYEQYF. In DNA form, the CDR3 reads TGTGCCAGCAGCCAAGATAGCCAGCTGCTCTCCTACGAGCAGTACTTC.

The gene calls are TRBV28 and TRBJ2-1, with 7 bases fitting TRBD2. Germline V gene data show CDR1 as MDHEN and CDR2 as SYDVKM. The CDR3 runs to 14 residues. V dropped 3 bases and J dropped 13; count of bases not matched to a gene: 12. CDR3 protein: CASSLAGATYTQFF. In DNA, the CDR3 is TGTGCCAGCAGTTTGGCGGGAGCGACCTATACTCAGTTCTTC.

The rearrangement uses TRBV29-1 and TRBJ2-5, with TRBD1 as a possible D gene (5 bases). This CDR3 has 12 amino acids. Trimming removed 7 bases at V and 4 bases at J, with 13 bases between. Germline V gene data show CDR1 as SQVTM and CDR2 as ANQGSEA. CDR3 sequence reads: CSARQYRETQYF. In DNA form, the CDR3 reads TGCAGCGCTAGACAGTACCGAGAGACCCAGTACTTC.

The chain carries TRBV10-3 and TRBJ1-1; possibly TRBD1 for D (5 bases). The CDR3 has 14 residues. Germline V gene lookup returns CDR1 ENHRY and CDR2 SYGVKD. V shed 6 bases and J shed 1 base, with 12 bases lying between them. The DNA for the CDR3 is TGTGCCATCAGCCCACAGGTAGGGAACACTGAAGCTTTCTTT. It translates to CAISPQVGNTEAFF.

With regard to this clone: Other DNA sequences within the sample encode an identical CDR3. The V and J genes are TRBV7-9 and TRBJ2-3; D might be TRBD1 (6 bases). V dropped 3 bases and J dropped 1 base, with 8 bases sitting between them. The CDR3 has 14 amino acids. The germline CDR1 and CDR2 sequences are SEHNR and FQNEAQ (reference sequence). CDR3 region: CASSLDRGTDTQYF. Written as DNA, the CDR3 is TGTGCCAGCAGCTTGGACAGAGGCACAGATACGCAGTATTTT.

This clone occurred many times. Other DNA sequences in this specimen translate into the identical CDR3. V gene TRBV4-3 combines with J gene TRBJ2-2; D may be TRBD2 (6 bases). The CDR3 contains 16 residues. The V end was cut by 0 bases, the J end by 1 base, with 9 bases between. The germline CDR1 and CDR2 sequences are LGHNA and YSLEER. This CDR3 reads CASSQDKGLNTGELFF. CDR3 DNA: TGCGCCAGCAGCCAAGATAAGGGACTGAACACCGGGGAGCTGTTTTTT.

The rearrangement joins TRBV5-4 to TRBJ2-7; TRBD1 aligns across 9 bases. The germline V gene encodes CDR1 SGHNT and CDR2 YYREEE (reference sequence). V shed 4 bases and J 5 bases; nucleotides not matched to a gene: 13. This CDR3 spans 16 amino acids. DNA for the CDR3: TGTGCCAGCAGCGCTCGGGACAGGGCTAGTCTCCACGAGCAGTACTTC. Its translation: CASSARDRASLHEQYF.

The genes are TRBV6-5 and TRBJ2-7; D is ambiguous. V was cut by 0 bases and J by 2 bases, with 11 bases left in between. Germline CDR1 MNHEY, CDR2 SVGAGI. The CDR3 sequence is 15 residues long. CDR3: CASSYSRSYTYEQYF. The DNA of the CDR3 is TGTGCCAGCAGTTACTCGCGGAGTTATACCTACGAGCAGTACTTC.

The genes are TRBV5-1 and TRBJ2-7, with D perhaps given as TRBD1 or TRBD2 (5 bases each). The CDR3 extends over 12 amino acids. Trimming shortened V by 0 bases and J by 5 bases, and 6 bases separated the two germline ends. Germline V gene data show CDR1 as SGHRS and CDR2 as YFSETQ. DNA of the CDR3: TGCGCCAGCAGCTTGGCGGGGCACGAGCAGTACTTC. This codes for CASSLAGHEQYF.

In the case of this clone: The identical CDR3 is also encoded by other nucleotide sequences in the sample. J is TRBJ2-7 and V is TRBV18; D might be TRBD1 (6 bases). Trimming left V 3 bases short and J 6 bases short, with 9 bases between. Germline CDR1 KGHSH, CDR2 LQKENI. The CDR3 runs to 12 residues. CDR3 nucleotide sequence: TGTGCCAGCTCACCTCAGGGGTCCGAGCAGTACTTC. Translated, it gives CASSPQGSEQYF.

The V and J genes are TRBV5-1 and TRBJ1-5; D perhaps matches TRBD1 (5 bases). Trimming pared 2 bases from V and 7 bases from J, leaving 10 bases between. This CDR3 contains 13 residues. The germline CDR1 and CDR2 sequences are SGHRS and YFSETQ. The CDR3 loop reads CASSLERDQPQHF. In DNA, the CDR3 is TGCGCCAGCAGCTTAGAGAGGGACCAGCCCCAGCATTTT.

As regards this clone: Other DNA sequences in this specimen translate into the identical CDR3. The genes are TRBV29-1 and TRBJ1-2, with D maybe TRBD1 (5 bases). Germline V gene sequence: CDR1 SQVTM, CDR2 ANQGSEA. This CDR3 comprises 11 residues. The V and J ends lost 7 bases and 3 bases respectively, with 9 bases between them. The CDR3 is CSGGTDYGYTF. The CDR3, as DNA: TGCAGCGGAGGGACGGACTATGGCTACACCTTC.

The V and J genes are TRBV5-1 and TRBJ1-4; TRBD1 matches 8 bases. V lost 0 bases to trimming and J lost 8 bases; unmatched junction nucleotides: 3. CDR1 is SGHRS and CDR2 is YFSETQ in the germline V gene. CDR3 length equals 14 residues. For the CDR3, the DNA is TGCGCCAGCAGCTTGGAGCAGGGGGCGGAAAAACTGTTTTTT. This codes for CASSLEQGAEKLFF.

This chain joins TRBV7-2 and TRBJ2-7, with a tentative D call TRBD1 (6 bases). Germline CDR1 is SGHTA and CDR2 is FQGNSA. CDR3 length: 13 residues. V lost 2 bases and J lost 6, with 11 bases in between. CDR3 sequence (DNA): TGTGCCAGCAGCTTAAAGGGACAAGGCGAGCAGTACTTC. This translates into CASSLKGQGEQYF.

The chain recombines TRBV7-3 with TRBJ2-7; tentatively, D is TRBD2 (6 bases). V gave up 2 bases and J gave up 1 base, with 18 bases separating them. This CDR3 has 17 residues. Germline lookup yields CDR1 SGHTA and CDR2 FQGTGA. Written as DNA, the CDR3 is TGTGCCAGCAGCTTAGTTGTAATGGGAGGTGGATCCTACGAGCAGTACTTC. It specifies CASSLVVMGGGSYEQYF.

The chain has TRBV7-9 and TRBJ1-4, with 9 positions matching TRBD1. With V trimmed by 4 bases and J by 7 bases, 4 bases remained unmatched. The CDR3 covers 14 residues. CDR1 is SEHNR and CDR2 is FQNEAQ in the germline V gene (reference sequence). As DNA, the CDR3 is TGTGCCAGCAGCTCAAGGACAGGGGTTGAAAAACTGTTTTTT. This codes for CASSSRTGVEKLFF.

The chain recombines TRBV19 with TRBJ1-4; D not resolved. CDR3 length: 14 amino acids. Germline loops: CDR1 LNHDA, CDR2 SQIVND (reference sequence). With 3 bases removed from V and 0 bases from J, the gap between germline ends came to 5 bases. DNA for the CDR3: TGTGCCAGTAGTATCTCAGCAACTAATGAAAAACTGTTTTTT. It translates to CASSISATNEKLFF.